A selection of T cell receptor beta chains follows, all from one sample in a study of T cell repertoires in cytomegalovirus infection. Each CDR3 protein gets one entry after TCRdb re-called the reads with MiXCR. This sample has about 740,000 distinct CDR3 sequences, with roughly 35% found just once. Sample: PBMCs. These receptors were collected from a human donor in good health (CMV status not recorded). Some clones in this sample may be carry-over from other donors' samples. Each CDR3 is given with its conserved first and last residue. Each record gives: J gene, clone size, D gene, V gene, CDR3 protein, CDR3 DNA. A D gene is named only where the DNA matches it firmly. Clone size is stated in some rows and not others, as once, few, many or a class when expanded.

TRBJ1-3	NA	NA	TRBV29-1	CSVSLGGNTIYF	TGCAGCGTTTCTCTGGGAGGAAACACCATATATTTT
TRBJ1-5	few	NA	TRBV28	CASSLVRGSNQPQHF	TGTGCCAGCAGTTTAGTGAGGGGCAGCAATCAGCCCCAGCATTTT
TRBJ2-1	NA	TRBD2	TRBV20-1	CSARVAGGSYNEQFF	TGCAGTGCTAGAGTAGCGGGAGGCTCCTACAATGAGCAGTTCTTC
TRBJ2-1	NA	NA	TRBV12-3/TRBV12-4	CASVRAGSLYNEQFF	TGTGCCAGCGTACGAGCGGGTAGTCTCTACAATGAGCAGTTCTTC
TRBJ2-2	NA	NA	TRBV19	CASVRGNTGELFF	TGTGCCAGTGTAAGGGGGAACACCGGGGAGCTGTTTTTT
TRBJ1-5	NA	NA	TRBV6-5	CASTPRQQGAHSNQPQHF	TGTGCCAGCACTCCTAGACAGCAGGGTGCCCATAGCAATCAGCCCCAGCATTTT
TRBJ2-3	many	TRBD2	TRBV7-9	CASSLIGSGGPLSTDTQYF	TGTGCCAGCAGCTTAATAGGTAGCGGGGGCCCCTTAAGCACAGATACGCAGTATTTT
TRBJ1-6	NA	NA	TRBV20-1	CSARVSRTYNSPLHF	TGCAGTGCTAGAGTGTCAAGGACCTATAATTCACCCCTCCACTTT
TRBJ2-1	NA	NA	TRBV11-2	CASSLGLGGVAEQFF	TGTGCCAGCAGCTTAGGTCTCGGGGGCGTCGCGGAGCAGTTCTTC
TRBJ1-2	NA	TRBD1	TRBV5-1	CASSPGTDIYGYTF	TGCGCCAGCAGCCCCGGGACAGACATCTATGGCTACACCTTC
TRBJ2-7	once	NA	TRBV5-1	CASSLSGSRTYEQYF	TGCGCCAGCAGCTTGTCAGGGTCCCGTACCTACGAGCAGTACTTC
TRBJ2-3	NA	TRBD2	TRBV7-6	CASSLISGGARDTQYF	TGTGCCAGCAGCCTGATTAGCGGGGGGGCCCGAGATACGCAGTATTTT
TRBJ1-5	few	NA	TRBV19	CASQTNSNQPQHF	TGTGCCAGCCAAACGAATAGCAATCAGCCCCAGCATTTT
TRBJ1-6	many	NA	TRBV7-2	CASSFTTPPILHF	TGTGCCAGCAGCTTCACCACACCCCCGATCCTCCACTTT
TRBJ2-5	few	TRBD2	TRBV20-1	CSQVLAGEETQYF	TGCTCCCAGGTCCTAGCGGGGGAAGAGACCCAGTACTTC
TRBJ1-2	few	TRBD1	TRBV28	CASSPSLGTDAYGYTF	TGTGCCAGCAGTCCATCCCTCGGGACAGATGCGTATGGCTACACCTTC
TRBJ2-7	few	TRBD2	TRBV7-2	CASSESSGVRYEQYF	TGTGCCAGCAGCGAATCTAGCGGGGTACGCTACGAGCAGTACTTC
TRBJ1-1	few	TRBD1	TRBV7-8	CASSFSSTGDTEAFF	TGTGCCAGCAGCTTTTCCTCGACAGGGGACACTGAAGCTTTCTTT
TRBJ2-7	NA	TRBD2	TRBV7-3	CASSLRLAGLNEQYF	TGTGCCAGCAGCTTAAGACTAGCGGGGTTAAACGAGCAGTACTTC
TRBJ2-7	NA	TRBD2	TRBV4-1	CASSQGEGPYEQYF	TGCGCCAGCAGCCAAGGGGAGGGCCCCTACGAGCAGTACTTC
TRBJ2-7	NA	NA	TRBV19	CASSIRAVGGVSEQYF	TGTGCCAGTAGTATCAGAGCGGTTGGAGGGGTCAGCGAGCAGTACTTC
TRBJ1-2	NA	TRBD1	TRBV15	CDTSIGQDFSYGYTF	TGTGACACCAGCATTGGACAGGATTTCTCCTATGGCTACACCTTC